The clone carrying this T cell receptor (beta chain) was counted many times. Its antigen is undetermined. V dropped 4 bases and J dropped 13 bases, with 19 bases sitting between them. Germline V CDR1 and CDR2: DFQATT, SNEGSKA (reference sequence). The CDR3 contains 12 residues. As TCR cDNA was made by 5'RACE template switching, a universal primer site and UMIs were added. TCRdb fed the 5' RACE reads into MiXCR, producing one record per CDR3 protein. The data hold over 110,000 distinct CDR3 sequences, with roughly 8% observed a single time. These data belong to a study of T cells after yellow fever vaccination. The overall study: With SMART-Seq v4 Ultra Low Input, the fractions containing low cell numbers were prepared. Overall study results and limits: Reappearance after the booster was observed for most primary-vaccination clones (roughly 97% CD4, almost 90% CD8). Contaminating bulk clonotypes could be abundant in FACS-sorted repertoires.

This sequence was found in a man aged 25-40 years who received the YFV17D yellow fever vaccine. The chain employs TRBV20-1 and TRBJ1-2; D is uncertain. The sample was CD4+ T cells sorted from PBMCs, taken 5 days after the yellow fever booster vaccination. CDR3 region: CSAMDGIGVVTF. The CDR3 DNA reads TGCAGTGCTATGGACGGCATTGGGGTGGTCACCTTC.